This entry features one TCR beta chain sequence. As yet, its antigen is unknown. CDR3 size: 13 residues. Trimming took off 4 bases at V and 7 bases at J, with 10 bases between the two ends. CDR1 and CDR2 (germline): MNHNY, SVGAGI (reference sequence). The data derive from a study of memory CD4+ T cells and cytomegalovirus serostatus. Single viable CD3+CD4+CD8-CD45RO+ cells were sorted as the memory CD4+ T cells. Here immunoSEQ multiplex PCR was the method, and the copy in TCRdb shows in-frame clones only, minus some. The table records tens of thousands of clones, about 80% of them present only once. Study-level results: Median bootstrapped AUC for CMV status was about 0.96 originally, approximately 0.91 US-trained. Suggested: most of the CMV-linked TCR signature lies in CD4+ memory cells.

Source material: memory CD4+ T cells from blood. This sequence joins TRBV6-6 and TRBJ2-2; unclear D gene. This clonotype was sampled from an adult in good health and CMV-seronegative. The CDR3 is CASSLTTRGELFF. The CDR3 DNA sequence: TGTGCCAGCAGTTTGACAACCCGCGGGGAGCTGTTTTTT.